This record covers a single TCR beta chain. The study ran its PCR with 60 Vbeta and 13 Jbeta primers. Profiled with immunoSEQ multiplex PCR; TCRdb holds only in-frame clones, not every one. Of about 160,000 clones detected, approximately 79% appear once; the ten largest clones hold around 1.5%. Germline-derived CDR1 and CDR2 are SGHRS and YFSETQ. V shed 3 bases, J shed 4 bases, and the junction held 5 bases outside the gene matches. The CDR3 length is 15 residues. This sample was taken from a study of cytomegalovirus exposure and HLA in healthy donors. This sequence was found in a man between 60 and 75 years old in good health and CMV-seronegative. The rearrangement joins TRBV5-1 to TRBJ2-3; 10 bases are shared with TRBD1. Source material: PBMCs. The CDR3 sequence is CASSSWGQGPDTQYF. As DNA, the CDR3 is TGCGCCAGCAGCTCTTGGGGACAGGGGCCAGATACGCAGTATTTT. Full variable domain (missing parts from reference TRBV5-1 and TRBJ2-3): KAGVTQTPRYLIKTRGQQVTLSCSPISGHRSVSWYQQTPGQGLQFLFEYFSETQRNKGNFPGRFSGRQFSNSRSEMNVSTLELGDSALYLCASSSWGQGPDTQYFGPGTRLTVL.